The present T cell receptor beta chain was sequenced within a study of radiotherapy plus CTLA-4 blockade in lung cancer. For the study at large: Patients showed objective responses in roughly 19% of cases and disease control in 31%.

Sequenced by immunoSEQ multiplex PCR; TCRdb stores in-frame clones only, minus some. This table has about 14,000 clones, more than 70% appearing once. CDR1 is SGHTA, CDR2 FQGNSA, per germline. V lost 7 bases, J lost 7 bases, and 19 bases lay in between. This CDR3 is built from 15 residues. The J gene is TRBJ1-4, the V gene TRBV7-2; D possibly corresponds to TRBD1 (6 bases). The clonotype comes from a human donor with non-small cell lung cancer that progressed on radiotherapy plus ipilimumab. Some clones in this sample may be carry-over from other donors' samples. The sample was peripheral blood, taken from a patient treated with radiotherapy plus ipilimumab. CDR3 loop: CASTYSPGVGEKLFF. The CDR3 DNA reads TGTGCCAGCACTTATTCCCCAGGGGTGGGTGAAAAACTGTTTTTT.